This T cell receptor (beta chain) was profiled in a study of T cells in Graves' hyperthyroidism and ophthalmopathy. This clonotype has ten or more counts. The antigen is not known. Findings of the study overall: Before onset, by a median of 6.5 months, the model predicted ophthalmopathy. Blood held most thyroid clonotypes expanded above 0.001 frequency.

These patients, aged 18 to 65, had recently diagnosed hyperthyroidism lasting under 2 months. Amplification yielded TCR beta CDR3 regions, with RNA transcripts as the source. In the first-round RT-PCR of the TCR CDR3, the HTBI primer set was used. MiXCR, run by TCRdb on the multiplex PCR reads, gives a single entry per CDR3 protein. The sample lists under 400,000 distinct CDR3 sequences; approximately 15% were seen once. Germline V CDR1 and CDR2: SEHNR, FQNEAQ (reference sequence). The CDR3 length is 15 residues. Trimming removed 5 bases from V and 0 bases from J, with 14 bases in between. The chain links TRBV7-9 to TRBJ2-7; TRBD2 might be the D (6 bases). Source material: blood. This sequence originates from a woman in her fifties or sixties with Graves' hyperthyroidism. The DNA for the CDR3 is TGTGCCAGCAGCCTCGTCCGGAGGGACTCCTACGAGCAGTACTTC. Its protein product is CASSLVRRDSYEQYF.